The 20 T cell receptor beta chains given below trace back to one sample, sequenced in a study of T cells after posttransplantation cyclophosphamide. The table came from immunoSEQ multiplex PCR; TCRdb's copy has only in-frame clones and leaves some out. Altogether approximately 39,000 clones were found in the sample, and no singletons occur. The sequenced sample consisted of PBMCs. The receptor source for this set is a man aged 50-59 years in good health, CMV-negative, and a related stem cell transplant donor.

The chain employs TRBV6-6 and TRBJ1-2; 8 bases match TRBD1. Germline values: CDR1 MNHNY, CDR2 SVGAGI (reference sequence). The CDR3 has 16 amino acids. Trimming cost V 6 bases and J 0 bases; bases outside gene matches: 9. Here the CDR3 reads CASSGTGRFTNYGYTF. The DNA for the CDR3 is TGTGCCAGCAGCGGGACAGGCAGATTTACTAACTATGGCTACACCTTC.

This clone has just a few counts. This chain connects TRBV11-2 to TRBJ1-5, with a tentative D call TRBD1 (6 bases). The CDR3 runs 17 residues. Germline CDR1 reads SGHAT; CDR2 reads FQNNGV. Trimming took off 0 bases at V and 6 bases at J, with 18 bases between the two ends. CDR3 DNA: TGTGCCAGCAGCTTAGAAGGGGGTAGGGGGGGCCGTCAGCCCCAGCATTTT. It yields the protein CASSLEGGRGGRQPQHF.

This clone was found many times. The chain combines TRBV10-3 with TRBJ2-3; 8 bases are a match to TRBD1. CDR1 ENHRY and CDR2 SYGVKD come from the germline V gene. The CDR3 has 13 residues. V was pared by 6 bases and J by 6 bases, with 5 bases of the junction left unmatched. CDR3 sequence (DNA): TGTGCCATCAGGGGACAGGTTGAGGATACGCAGTATTTT. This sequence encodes CAIRGQVEDTQYF.

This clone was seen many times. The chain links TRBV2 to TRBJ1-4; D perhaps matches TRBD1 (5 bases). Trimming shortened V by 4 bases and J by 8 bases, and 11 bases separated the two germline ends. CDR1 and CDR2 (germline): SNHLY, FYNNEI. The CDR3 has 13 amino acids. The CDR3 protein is CASSGDWGEKLFF. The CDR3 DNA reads TGTGCCAGCAGTGGGGACTGGGGCGAAAAACTGTTTTTT.

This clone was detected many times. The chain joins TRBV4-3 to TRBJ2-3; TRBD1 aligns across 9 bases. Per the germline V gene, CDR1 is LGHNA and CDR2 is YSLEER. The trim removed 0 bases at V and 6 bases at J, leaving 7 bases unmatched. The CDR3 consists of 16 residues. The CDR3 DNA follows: TGCGCCAGCAGCCAAGATGCAGGACAGGGGAGTGATACGCAGTATTTT. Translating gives CASSQDAGQGSDTQYF.

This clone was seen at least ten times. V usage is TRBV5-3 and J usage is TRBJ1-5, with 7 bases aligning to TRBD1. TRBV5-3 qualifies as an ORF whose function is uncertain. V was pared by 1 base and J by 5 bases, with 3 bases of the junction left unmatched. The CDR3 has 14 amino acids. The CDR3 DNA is TGTGCCAGAAGCTTGCGGGACAGAGATCAGCCCCAGCATTTT. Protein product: CARSLRDRDQPQHF.

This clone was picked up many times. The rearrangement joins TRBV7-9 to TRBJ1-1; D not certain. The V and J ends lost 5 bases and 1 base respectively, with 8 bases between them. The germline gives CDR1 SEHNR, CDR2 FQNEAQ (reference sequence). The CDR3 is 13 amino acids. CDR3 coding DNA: TGTGCCAGCAGCACGAGTCAGAACACTGAAGCTTTCTTT. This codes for CASSTSQNTEAFF.

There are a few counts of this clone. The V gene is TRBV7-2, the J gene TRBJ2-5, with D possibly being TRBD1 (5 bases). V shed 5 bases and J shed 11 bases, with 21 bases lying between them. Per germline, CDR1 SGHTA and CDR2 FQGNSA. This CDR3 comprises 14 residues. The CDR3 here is CASSGRPGHSRQYF. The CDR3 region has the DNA TGTGCCAGCAGCGGCCGCCCCGGACATTCTCGGCAGTACTTC.

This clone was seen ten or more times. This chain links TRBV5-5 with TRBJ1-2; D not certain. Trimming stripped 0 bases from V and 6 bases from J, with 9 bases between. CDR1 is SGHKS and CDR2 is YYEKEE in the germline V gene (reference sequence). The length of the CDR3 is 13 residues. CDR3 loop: CASSLGSGDGYTF. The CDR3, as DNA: TGTGCCAGCAGCTTGGGATCCGGGGATGGCTACACCTTC. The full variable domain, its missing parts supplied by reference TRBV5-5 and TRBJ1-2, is DAGVTQSPTHLIKTRGQQVTLRCSPISGHKSVSWYQQVLGQGPQFIFQYYEKEERGRGNFPDRFSARQFPNYSSELNVNALLLGDSALYLCASSLGSGDGYTFGSGTRLTVV.

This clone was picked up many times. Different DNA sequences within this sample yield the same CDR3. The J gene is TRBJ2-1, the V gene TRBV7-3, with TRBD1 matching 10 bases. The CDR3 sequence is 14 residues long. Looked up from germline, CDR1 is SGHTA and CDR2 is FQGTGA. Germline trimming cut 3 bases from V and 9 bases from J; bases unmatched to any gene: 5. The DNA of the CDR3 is TGTGCCAGCAGCTTTGGACAGGGGGGGGGTGAGCAGTTCTTC. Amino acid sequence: CASSFGQGGGEQFF. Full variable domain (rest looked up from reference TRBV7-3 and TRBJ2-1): GAGVSQTPSNKVTEKGKYVELRCDPISGHTALYWYRQSLGQGPEFLIYFQGTGAADDSGLPNDRFFAVRPEGSVSTLKIQRTERGDSAVYLCASSFGQGGGEQFFGPGTRLTVL.

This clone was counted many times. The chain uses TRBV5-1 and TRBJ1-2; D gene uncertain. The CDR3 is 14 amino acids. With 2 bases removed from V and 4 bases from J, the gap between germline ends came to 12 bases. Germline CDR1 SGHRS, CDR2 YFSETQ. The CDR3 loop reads CASSLTRAAYGYTF. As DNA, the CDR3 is TGCGCCAGCAGCTTAACGAGGGCGGCCTATGGCTACACCTTC.

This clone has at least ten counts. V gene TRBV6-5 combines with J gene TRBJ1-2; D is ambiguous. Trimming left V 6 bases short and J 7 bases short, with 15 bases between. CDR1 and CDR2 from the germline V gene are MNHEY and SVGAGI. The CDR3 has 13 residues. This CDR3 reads CASSDPGLGGYTF. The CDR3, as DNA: TGTGCCAGCAGCGACCCCGGGTTAGGTGGCTACACCTTC.

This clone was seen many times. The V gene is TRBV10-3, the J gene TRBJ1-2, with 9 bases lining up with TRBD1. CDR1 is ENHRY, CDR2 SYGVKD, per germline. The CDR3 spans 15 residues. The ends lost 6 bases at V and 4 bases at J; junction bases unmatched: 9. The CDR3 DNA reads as TGTGCCATCAGCGTAACAGGGGGCGAGGGCTATGGCTACACCTTC. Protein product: CAISVTGGEGYGYTF.

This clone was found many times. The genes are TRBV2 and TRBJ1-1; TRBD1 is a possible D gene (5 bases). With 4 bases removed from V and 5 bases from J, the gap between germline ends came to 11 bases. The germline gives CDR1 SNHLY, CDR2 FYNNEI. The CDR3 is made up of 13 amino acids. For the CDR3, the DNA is TGTGCCAGCAGTGCACGGAGGGGTACTGAAGCTTTCTTT. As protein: CASSARRGTEAFF.

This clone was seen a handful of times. The CDR3 spells CASSLLAGGTGELFF. The CDR3 DNA is TGTGCCAGCAGCCTACTAGCGGGGGGCACCGGGGAGCTGTTTTTT. The chain combines TRBV11-2 with TRBJ2-2, with 12 bases lining up with TRBD2. Trimming cost V 5 bases and J 4 bases; bases outside gene matches: 2. This CDR3 has 15 residues. Germline-derived CDR1 and CDR2 are SGHAT and FQNNGV.

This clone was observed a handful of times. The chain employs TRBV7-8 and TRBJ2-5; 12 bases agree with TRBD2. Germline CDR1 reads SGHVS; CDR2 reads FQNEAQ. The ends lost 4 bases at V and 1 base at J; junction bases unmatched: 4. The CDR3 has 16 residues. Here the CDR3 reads CASSSGLAGTQETQYF. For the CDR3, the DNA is TGTGCCAGCAGCTCCGGACTAGCGGGAACCCAAGAGACCCAGTACTTC. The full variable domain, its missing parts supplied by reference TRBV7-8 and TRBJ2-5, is GAGVSQSPRYKVAKRGQDVALRCDPISGHVSLFWYQQALGQGPEFLTYFQNEAQLDKSGLPSDRFFAERPEGSVSTLKIQRTQQEDSAVYLCASSSGLAGTQETQYFGPGTRLLVL.

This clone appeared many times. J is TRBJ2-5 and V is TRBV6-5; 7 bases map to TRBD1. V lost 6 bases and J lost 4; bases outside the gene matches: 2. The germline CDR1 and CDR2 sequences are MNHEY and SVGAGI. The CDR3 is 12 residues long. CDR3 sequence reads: CASRAGGETQYF. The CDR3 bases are TGTGCCAGCAGAGCAGGGGGAGAGACCCAGTACTTC.

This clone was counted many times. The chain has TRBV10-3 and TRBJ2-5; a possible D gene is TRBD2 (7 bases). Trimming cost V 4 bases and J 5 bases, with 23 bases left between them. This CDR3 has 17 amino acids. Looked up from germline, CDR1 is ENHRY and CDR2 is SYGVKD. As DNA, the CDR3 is TGTGCCATCAGTGCCGCTGGATGGCGGGGGCGATGGGAGACCCAGTACTTC. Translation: CAISAAGWRGRWETQYF.

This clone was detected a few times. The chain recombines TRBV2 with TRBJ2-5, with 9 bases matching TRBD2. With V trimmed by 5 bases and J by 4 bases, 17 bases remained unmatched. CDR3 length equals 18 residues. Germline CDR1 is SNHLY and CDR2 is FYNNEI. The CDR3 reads CASSFGVVRAGGGETQYF. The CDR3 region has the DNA TGTGCCAGCAGTTTCGGTGTGGTGCGAGCGGGAGGAGGAGAGACCCAGTACTTC.

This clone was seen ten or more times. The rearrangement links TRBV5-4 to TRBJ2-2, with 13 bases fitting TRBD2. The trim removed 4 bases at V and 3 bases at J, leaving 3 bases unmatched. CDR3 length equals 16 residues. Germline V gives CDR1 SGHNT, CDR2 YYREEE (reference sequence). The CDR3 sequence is CASSPTSGGDTGELFF. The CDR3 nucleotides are TGTGCCAGCAGCCCTACTAGCGGGGGGGACACCGGGGAGCTGTTTTTT.